The 32 T cell receptor beta chains below were found in one sample sequenced in a study of CD8 T cells in ankylosing spondylitis. Findings of the study overall: Among TCR beta sequences, a motif of fewer than 10 highly homologous variants appeared characteristic of ankylosing spondylitis blood.

TCRdb reanalysed the 5' RACE reads using MiXCR and keeps one entry per CDR3 protein. Among about 440,000 distinct CDR3 sequences, approximately 17% were seen once, and the ten largest hold 0.95% to 1.1%. Their target antigens are unknown. The sample consisted of blood, either unsorted or a sorted T cell fraction (not recorded which). The receptor set was obtained from a male donor with ankylosing spondylitis.

This clonotype was found many times. The V gene is TRBV7-9, the J gene TRBJ2-3; D not resolved. Trimming removed 1 base from V and 4 bases from J, with 6 bases in between. The CDR3 sequence is 13 residues long. CDR1 is SEHNR and CDR2 is FQNEAQ in the germline V gene (reference sequence). CDR3 in amino acids: CASSLGTADTQYF. The CDR3 DNA follows: TGTGCCAGCAGCTTAGGAACGGCAGATACGCAGTATTTT.

The rearrangement uses TRBV2 and TRBJ2-1, with D possibly being TRBD1 (6 bases). Germline V gene data show CDR1 as SNHLY and CDR2 as FYNNEI. The CDR3 length is 15 residues. Trimming cost V 7 bases and J 2 bases, with 15 bases left between them. The CDR3 loop is CASTGQGMPYNEQFF. CDR3 coding DNA: TGTGCCAGCACGGGGCAGGGGATGCCCTACAATGAGCAGTTCTTC.

Notes on this clonotype: A read error may produce the germline difference seen at one junction end. This CDR3 reads CASSGQGPGGADF. The DNA of the CDR3 is TGTGCCAGCAGCGGACAGGGGCCGGGCGGGGCGGACTTC. The V gene is TRBV28, the J gene TRBJ1-2; 9 positions match TRBD1. Looked up from germline, CDR1 is MDHEN and CDR2 is SYDVKM. This CDR3 contains 13 residues.

V usage is TRBV25-1 and J usage is TRBJ1-2, with TRBD1 identical over 7 bases. The CDR3 spans 14 residues. In germline, CDR1 is MGHDK, CDR2 SYGVNS. V shed 6 bases, J shed 4 bases, and the junction held 8 bases outside the gene matches. The CDR3 DNA is TGTGCCAGCAGAGGGGGCCCTTTGTCCTATGGCTACACCTTC. The encoded protein is CASRGGPLSYGYTF.

This clonotype has just a few counts. This chain uses TRBV18 with TRBJ2-2, with a tentative D call TRBD2 (6 bases). V lost 6 bases to trimming and J lost 4 bases, with 9 bases between them. Germline V CDR1 and CDR2: KGHSH, LQKENI. This CDR3 is built from 13 residues. DNA for the CDR3: TGTGCCAGCTCTGGAGGGGTCACCGGGGAGCTGTTTTTT. Its protein product is CASSGGVTGELFF.

The chain recombines TRBV20-1 with TRBJ1-1; D not resolved. The germline gives CDR1 DFQATT, CDR2 SNEGSKA (reference sequence). The CDR3 covers 15 residues. V was cut by 2 bases and J by 6 bases, with 19 bases left in between. The chain's CDR3 is CSARSAGRDSSEAFF. The CDR3, as DNA: TGCAGTGCTAGATCGGCGGGGAGGGATTCGTCTGAAGCTTTCTTT.

This clonotype was detected many times. V is TRBV12-3 or TRBV12-4 and J is TRBJ1-1, with D uncertain. CDR3 length: 15 residues. V was shortened by 2 bases and J by 0 bases, with 10 bases between the two germline ends. Here the CDR3 reads CASSLTGIMNTEAFF. In nucleotides, the CDR3 is TGTGCCAGCAGTTTAACGGGGATAATGAACACTGAAGCTTTCTTT.

The V and J genes are TRBV3-1 and TRBJ1-2; D is unresolved. This CDR3 is 12 amino acids long. Germline-derived CDR1 and CDR2 are LGHDT and YNNKEL (reference sequence). Between the trimmed V and J ends, which lost 1 base and 8 bases, there was a span of 8 bases. In DNA form, the CDR3 reads TGTGCCAGCAGCCAAGTAGCCCTAGGCTACACCTTC. The encoded protein is CASSQVALGYTF. The full variable domain, its missing parts supplied by reference TRBV3-1 and TRBJ1-2, is DTAVSQTPKYLVTQMGNDKSIKCEQNLGHDTMYWYKQDSKKFLKIMFSYNNKELIINETVPNRFSPKSPDKAHLNLHINSLELGDSAVYFCASSQVALGYTFGSGTRLTVV.

Only a few counts were recorded for this clonotype. V is TRBV28 and J is TRBJ2-2; 15 nucleotides align to TRBD2. V shed 5 bases, J shed 6 bases, and the junction held 7 bases outside the gene matches. This CDR3 contains 17 residues. From germline, CDR1 is MDHEN and CDR2 SYDVKM. The CDR3 DNA reads as TGTGCCAGCAGTAGAGCGGGACTAGCGGGGGGATCCGGGGAGCTGTTTTTT. Residues: CASSRAGLAGGSGELFF.

This clonotype occurred a few times. The CDR3, as DNA: TGTGCCAGCAGCTTAAATTCAGTCTCCTACGAGCAGTACTTC. Translating gives CASSLNSVSYEQYF. The rearrangement uses TRBV7-2 and TRBJ2-7; D remains ambiguous. The CDR3 extends over 14 amino acids. Germline loops: CDR1 SGHTA, CDR2 FQGNSA. Between the trimmed V and J ends, which lost 2 bases and 0 bases, there was a span of 8 bases.

CDR3 in amino acids: CAWSVTGNQPQHF. CDR3 in DNA: TGTGCCTGGAGTGTAACTGGCAATCAGCCCCAGCATTTT. This rearrangement joins TRBV30 to TRBJ1-5; D not certain. There are 13 residues in the CDR3. Trimming cost V 0 bases and J 2 bases, with 5 bases left between them. The V gene's germline CDR1 is GTSNPN and CDR2 SVGIG (reference sequence).

This clonotype has a handful of counts. The V call is TRBV5-1, the J call TRBJ2-2, with D maybe TRBD2 (5 bases). CDR1 SGHRS and CDR2 YFSETQ come from the germline V gene. V was pared by 4 bases and J by 5 bases, with 12 bases between. This CDR3 spans 14 amino acids. CDR3 sequence: CASSGEGRTGELFF. For the CDR3, the DNA is TGCGCCAGCAGCGGTGAAGGGAGAACCGGGGAGCTGTTTTTT.

The chain is built from TRBV6-5 and TRBJ1-1; 8 positions match TRBD1. Germline CDR1 MNHEY, CDR2 SVGAGI. CDR3 size: 11 residues. J lost 11 bases, V lost 10 bases, and 9 bases had no gene match. The DNA of the CDR3 is TGTGCCACTACTCAGGGGGCTTGGGCTTTCTTT. Protein: CATTQGAWAFF.

This clonotype was found many times. The chain couples TRBV27 to TRBJ2-6; 7 bases fit TRBD1. The CDR3 covers 15 residues. V lost 10 bases to trimming and J lost 1 base; unmatched junction nucleotides: 7. The germline gives CDR1 MNHEY, CDR2 SMNVEV (reference sequence). CDR3 nucleotide sequence: TGTGCCACCCCAAACAGGGGTTCTGGGGCCAACGTCCTGACTTTC. Translating gives CATPNRGSGANVLTF.

The chain employs TRBV19 and TRBJ2-3, with 7 nucleotides matching TRBD1. The CDR3 extends over 15 amino acids. V lost 4 bases, J lost 2 bases, and 6 bases stayed unmatched. Germline V lookup: CDR1 LNHDA, CDR2 SQIVND (reference sequence). The CDR3 spells CASSRGQVYTDTQYF. For the CDR3, the DNA is TGTGCCAGTAGTAGAGGACAGGTTTACACAGATACGCAGTATTTT. Complete variable domain (other parts from reference TRBV19 and TRBJ2-3): DGGITQSPKYLFRKEGQNVTLSCEQNLNHDAMYWYRQDPGQGLRLIYYSQIVNDFQKGDIAEGYSVSREKKESFPLTVTSAQKNPTAFYLCASSRGQVYTDTQYFGPGTRLTVL.

This clonotype was counted ten times or more. This sequence joins TRBV6-5 and TRBJ1-1; a weak D match, TRBD1 (6 bases). The CDR3 is made up of 15 amino acids. Trimming took off 5 bases at V and 3 bases at J, with 16 bases between the two ends. In germline, CDR1 is MNHEY, CDR2 SVGAGI. The CDR3: CASSRTASLYTEAFF. The CDR3 bases are TGTGCCAGCAGTCGGACAGCCTCACTTTACACTGAAGCTTTCTTT.

The chain has TRBV3-1 and TRBJ2-1, with D maybe TRBD2 (7 bases). CDR1 and CDR2 from the germline V gene are LGHDT and YNNKEL (reference sequence). The CDR3 is made up of 16 amino acids. The ends were cut back, 1 base at V and 12 bases at J, with 22 bases in the middle. This chain's CDR3 is CASSQGDMAGARGQFF. In nucleotides, the CDR3 is TGTGCCAGCAGCCAAGGTGATATGGCGGGGGCCCGTGGGCAGTTCTTC.

CDR3 DNA: TGCGCCAGCAGCCCAACCTGGGGACAGGGGGATTCGTCGTTGGATACGCAGTATTTT. It codes for CASSPTWGQGDSSLDTQYF. The genes are TRBV5-1 and TRBJ2-3; TRBD1 agrees at 11 bases. The CDR3 spans 19 residues. CDR1 is SGHRS, CDR2 YFSETQ, per germline. The junction had 19 bases not matched to a gene; V was cut back by 4 bases and J by 6 bases.

The rearrangement links TRBV5-1 to TRBJ2-2, with no clear D. The CDR3 length is 16 residues. V was shortened by 4 bases and J by 0 bases, with 13 bases between the two germline ends. Germline assignment: CDR1 SGHRS and CDR2 YFSETQ. The CDR3 DNA reads TGCGCCAGCAGCCCCTATGCGGCGGCGAACACCGGGGAGCTGTTTTTT. Translating gives CASSPYAAANTGELFF.

This clonotype has a handful of counts. The rearrangement uses TRBV4-3 and TRBJ1-1; 12 bases line up with TRBD1. Germline CDR1 LGHNA, CDR2 YSLEER. The CDR3 is 16 amino acids. V was clipped by 1 base and J by 6 bases; unmatched bases: 6. CDR3 nucleotides: TGCGCCAGCAGCCAAGGTGGGACAGGGGGCGGCGCTGAAGCTTTCTTT. Its protein product is CASSQGGTGGGAEAFF.

V and J are TRBV7-8 and TRBJ2-2, with a tentative D call TRBD1 (5 bases). CDR3 size: 15 residues. Germline V gene data show CDR1 as SGHVS and CDR2 as FQNEAQ. V dropped 7 bases and J dropped 3 bases, with 15 bases sitting between them. CDR3 protein: CASTPVRVDTGELFF. The CDR3 region has the DNA TGTGCCAGCACTCCCGTCAGGGTAGACACCGGGGAGCTGTTTTTT.

The chain is built from TRBV7-2 and TRBJ1-4; 8 bases line up with TRBD1. This CDR3 region has 13 residues. V lost 5 bases to trimming and J lost 12 bases; unmatched junction nucleotides: 8. Germline V gene data show CDR1 as SGHTA and CDR2 as FQGNSA. The CDR3: CASSRGGGQELFF. DNA of the CDR3: TGTGCCAGCAGCCGAGGGGGGGGACAGGAACTGTTTTTT.

This clonotype was counted a few times. V is TRBV5-5 and J is TRBJ2-1; 10 bases are a match to TRBD2. The CDR3 is made up of 16 amino acids. With 6 bases clipped from V and 2 bases from J, the junction kept 8 bases outside the gene matches. Per the germline V gene, CDR1 is SGHKS and CDR2 is YYEKEE (reference sequence). CDR3 bases: TGTGCCAGCATCTCCCCTAGCGGGAGTACCTACAATGAGCAGTTCTTC. It specifies CASISPSGSTYNEQFF.

The table lists this clonotype with a few counts. The V gene is TRBV7-9, the J gene TRBJ2-1; 12 nucleotides match TRBD2. The CDR3 is 15 amino acids. Germline V gives CDR1 SEHNR, CDR2 FQNEAQ (reference sequence). The V segment lost 8 bases and the J segment 3 bases; nucleotides outside the gene matches: 5. The DNA of the CDR3 is TGTGCCAGCGGACGACTAGCGGGGGTCTACAATGAGCAGTTCTTC. Translated: CASGRLAGVYNEQFF.

This clonotype has at least ten counts. The chain has TRBV5-1 and TRBJ2-3; 10 positions agree with TRBD1. J lost 6 bases, V lost 4 bases, and 5 bases had no gene match. The CDR3 extends over 14 amino acids. The germline CDR1 and CDR2 sequences are SGHRS and YFSETQ. CDR3 amino acids: CASSMGQGLDTQYF. The CDR3, as DNA: TGCGCCAGCAGCATGGGACAGGGGCTCGATACGCAGTATTTT.

This chain links TRBV14 with TRBJ2-2; TRBD2 agrees at 8 bases. The J segment lost 6 bases and the V segment lost 6 bases, leaving 9 bases of the junction unmatched. The germline V gene has CDR1 SGHDN and CDR2 FVKESK. CDR3 length: 15 residues. The CDR3 nucleotides are TGTGCCAGCAGACCGAGGGGACTAGTCCCCGGGGAGCTGTTTTTT. Protein sequence: CASRPRGLVPGELFF.

This clonotype occurred a few times. The chain employs TRBV6-5 and TRBJ1-5, with D unclear. V was pared by 0 bases and J by 2 bases, with 5 bases between. This CDR3 comprises 14 residues. Germline V gene lookup returns CDR1 MNHEY and CDR2 SVGAGI. This CDR3 reads CASSYSPRNQPQHF. The CDR3 DNA sequence: TGTGCCAGCAGTTACTCCCCTCGCAATCAGCCCCAGCATTTT.

The chain carries TRBV10-3 and TRBJ2-1; TRBD2 aligns across 8 bases. The CDR3 loop spans 15 amino acids. Trimming removed 2 bases from V and 0 bases from J; junction bases left unmatched: 0. CDR1 and CDR2 from the germline V gene are ENHRY and SYGVKD. CDR3 bases: TGTGCCATCAGTGAGAGCGGGAGCTCCTACAATGAGCAGTTCTTC. It codes for CAISESGSSYNEQFF.

The sample holds a few counts of this clonotype. The CDR3 is CASSLGGYAEAFF. The CDR3 region has the DNA TGTGCCAGCAGTTTGGGGGGGTACGCTGAAGCTTTCTTT. The chain couples TRBV12-3 or TRBV12-4 to TRBJ1-1, with D maybe TRBD1 (5 bases). Trimming took 3 bases from V and 6 from J, leaving 11 bases between them. The CDR3 extends over 13 amino acids.

In this sample, this clonotype turned up a few times. This chain connects TRBV20-1 to TRBJ1-1; D not resolved. The CDR3 totals 10 residues. Trimming removed 5 bases from V and 5 bases from J, with 6 bases in between. Germline V gene sequence: CDR1 DFQATT, CDR2 SNEGSKA (reference sequence). The CDR3, as DNA: TGCAGTGCTGGTCAAACTGAAGCTTTCTTT. It codes for CSAGQTEAFF.

This clonotype showed up just a few times. The V gene is TRBV5-5, the J gene TRBJ1-4, with D possibly matching TRBD1 (6 bases). V was trimmed by 5 bases and J by 2 bases, leaving 16 bases between them. Germline V gives CDR1 SGHKS, CDR2 YYEKEE (reference sequence). CDR3 size: 16 residues. CDR3 sequence: CASRSAAGATNEKLFF. The CDR3 bases are TGTGCCAGCAGGTCGGCAGCGGGGGCGACTAATGAAAAACTGTTTTTT.

The chain couples TRBV7-9 to TRBJ2-7; TRBD2 is a possible D gene (6 bases). V was clipped by 4 bases and J by 5 bases, with 21 bases between them. Looked up from germline, CDR1 is SEHNR and CDR2 is FQNEAQ (reference sequence). CDR3 size: 16 residues. CDR3 protein: CASSWQTSRGGDEQYF. The CDR3 nucleotides are TGTGCCAGCAGCTGGCAGACCTCCCGCGGAGGGGACGAGCAGTACTTC.